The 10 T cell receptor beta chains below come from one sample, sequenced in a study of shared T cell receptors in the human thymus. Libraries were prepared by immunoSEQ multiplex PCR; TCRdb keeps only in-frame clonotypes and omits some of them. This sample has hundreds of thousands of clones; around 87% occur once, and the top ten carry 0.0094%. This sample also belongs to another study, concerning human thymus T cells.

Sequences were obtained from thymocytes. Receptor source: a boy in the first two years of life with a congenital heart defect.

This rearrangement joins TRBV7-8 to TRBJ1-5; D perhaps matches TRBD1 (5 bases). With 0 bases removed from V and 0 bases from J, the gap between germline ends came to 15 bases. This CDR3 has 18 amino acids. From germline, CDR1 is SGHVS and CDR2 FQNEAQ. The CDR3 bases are TGTGCCAGCAGCTTAGCCAGGTGGGGCAGACATAGCAATCAGCCCCAGCATTTT. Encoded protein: CASSLARWGRHSNQPQHF.

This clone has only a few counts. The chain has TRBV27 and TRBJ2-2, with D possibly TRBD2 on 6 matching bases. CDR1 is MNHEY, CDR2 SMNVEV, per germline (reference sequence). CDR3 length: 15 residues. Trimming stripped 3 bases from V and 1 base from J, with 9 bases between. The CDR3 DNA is TGTGCCAGCAGTTTTTACGGGGGGAACACCGGGGAGCTGTTTTTT. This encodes CASSFYGGNTGELFF.

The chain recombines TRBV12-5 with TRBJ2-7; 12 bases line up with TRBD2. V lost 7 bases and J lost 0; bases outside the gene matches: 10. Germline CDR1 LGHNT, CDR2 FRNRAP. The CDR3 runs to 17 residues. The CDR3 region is CASAISRTSGTSYEQYF. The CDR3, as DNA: TGTGCTAGTGCAATTTCAAGGACTAGCGGGACCTCCTACGAGCAGTACTTC.

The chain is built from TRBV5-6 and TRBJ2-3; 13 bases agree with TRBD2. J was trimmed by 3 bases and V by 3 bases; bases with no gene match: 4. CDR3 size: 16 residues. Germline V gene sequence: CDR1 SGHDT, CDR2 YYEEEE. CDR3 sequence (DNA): TGTGCCAGCAGCTCGGGGACTAGCGGGGAGACAGATACGCAGTATTTT. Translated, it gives CASSSGTSGETDTQYF.

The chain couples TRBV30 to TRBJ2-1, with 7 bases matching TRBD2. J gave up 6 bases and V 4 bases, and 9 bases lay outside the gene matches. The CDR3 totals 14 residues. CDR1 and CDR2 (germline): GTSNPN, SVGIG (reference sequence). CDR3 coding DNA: TGTGCCTGGACTCAATCGGGAGGACGCAATGAGCAGTTCTTC. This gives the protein CAWTQSGGRNEQFF. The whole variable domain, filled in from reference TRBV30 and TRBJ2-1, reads SQTIHQWPATLVQPVGSPLSLECTVEGTSNPNLYWYRQAAGRGLQLLFYSVGIGQISSEVPQNLSASRPQDRQFILSSKKLLLSDSGFYLCAWTQSGGRNEQFFGPGTRLTVL.

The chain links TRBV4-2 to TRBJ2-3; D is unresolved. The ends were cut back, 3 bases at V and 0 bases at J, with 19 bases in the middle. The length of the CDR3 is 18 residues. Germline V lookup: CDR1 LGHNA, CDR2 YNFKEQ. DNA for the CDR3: TGTGCCAGCAGCCAGCAACCGATACCTATGGGCAGCACAGATACGCAGTATTTT. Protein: CASSQQPIPMGSTDTQYF.

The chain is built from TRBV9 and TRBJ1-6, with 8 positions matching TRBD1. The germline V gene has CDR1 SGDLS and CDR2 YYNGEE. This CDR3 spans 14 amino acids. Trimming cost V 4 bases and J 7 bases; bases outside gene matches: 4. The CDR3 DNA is TGTGCCAGCAGCCTTCGGACAGGGAATTCACCCCTCCACTTT. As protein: CASSLRTGNSPLHF.

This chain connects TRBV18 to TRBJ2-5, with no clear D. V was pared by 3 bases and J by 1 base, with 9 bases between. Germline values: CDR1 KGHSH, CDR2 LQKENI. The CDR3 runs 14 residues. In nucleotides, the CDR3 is TGTGCCAGCTCACCTGGTTCCAGCCAAGAGACCCAGTACTTC. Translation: CASSPGSSQETQYF.

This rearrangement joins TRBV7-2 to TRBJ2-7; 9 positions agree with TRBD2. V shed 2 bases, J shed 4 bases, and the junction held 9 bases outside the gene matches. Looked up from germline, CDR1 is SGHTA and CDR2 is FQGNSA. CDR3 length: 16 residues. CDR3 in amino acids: CASSLPPSRGGYEQYF. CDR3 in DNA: TGTGCCAGCAGCTTACCCCCCTCGCGGGGGGGATACGAGCAGTACTTC.

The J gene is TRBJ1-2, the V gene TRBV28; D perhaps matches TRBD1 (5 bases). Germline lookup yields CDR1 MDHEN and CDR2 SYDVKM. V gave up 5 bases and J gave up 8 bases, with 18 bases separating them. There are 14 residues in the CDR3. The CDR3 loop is CASSPDLLRGGYTF. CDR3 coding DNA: TGTGCCAGCAGTCCCGATCTGCTAAGGGGCGGCTACACCTTC.